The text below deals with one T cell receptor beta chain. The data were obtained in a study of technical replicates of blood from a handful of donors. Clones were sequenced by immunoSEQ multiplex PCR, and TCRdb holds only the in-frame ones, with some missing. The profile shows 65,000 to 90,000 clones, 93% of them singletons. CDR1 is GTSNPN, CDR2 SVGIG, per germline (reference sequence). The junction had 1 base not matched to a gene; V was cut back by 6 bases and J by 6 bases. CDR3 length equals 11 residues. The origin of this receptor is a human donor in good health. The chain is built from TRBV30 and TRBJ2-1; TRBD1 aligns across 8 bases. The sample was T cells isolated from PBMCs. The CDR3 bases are TGTGCCTGCAGGGGGCTCAATGAGCAGTTCTTC. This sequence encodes CACRGLNEQFF.